This T cell receptor beta chain is from a study of cytomegalovirus exposure and HLA in healthy donors. This PCR relied on a set of 60 Vbeta primers and 13 Jbeta primers. Measured with immunoSEQ multiplex PCR; TCRdb has only the in-frame clones, and not every one. In the table there are about 89,000 clones, more than 65% of which are singletons. The source of this sequence is a man between 25 and 39 years old in good health and CMV-seronegative. Material: PBMCs.

The CDR3 sequence: CASSSAGGLTDTQYF. As DNA, the CDR3 is TGTGCCAGCAGCTCTGCAGGGGGCCTTACAGATACGCAGTATTTT. The chain has TRBV11-1 and TRBJ2-3; 8 positions agree with TRBD1. V was clipped by 4 bases and J by 3 bases; unmatched bases: 6. The CDR3 spans 15 residues. Germline V CDR1 and CDR2: SGHAT, FQDESV (reference sequence).